These 22 T cell receptor beta chains came from one sample sequenced in a study of blood T cell repertoires in COVID-19. Using immunoSEQ multiplex PCR, the repertoire was profiled, and TCRdb retains in-frame clones only, with some absent. The table lists 130,000 or so clones, 60% to 85% of them singletons, with around 20% in the top ten. Material: peripheral blood. These receptors were obtained from an elderly man with acute or convalescent COVID-19.

V usage is TRBV6-5 and J usage is TRBJ1-4; 11 nucleotides align to TRBD1. Germline V lookup: CDR1 MNHEY, CDR2 SVGAGI. The CDR3 has 13 amino acids. Here the CDR3 DNA reads TGTGCTGTAACCGGGACAGGGGGTGAAAAACTGTTTTTT. It encodes CAVTGTGGEKLFF.

This chain links TRBV5-6 with TRBJ2-2; 8 bases map to TRBD2. Germline CDR1 is SGHDT and CDR2 is YYEEEE. The CDR3 covers 16 residues. J gave up 3 bases and V 5 bases, and 9 bases lay outside the gene matches. CDR3 in DNA: TGTGCCAGCAGTTTTGAGCGGGGGCGGTACACCGGGGAGCTGTTTTTT. It yields the protein CASSFERGRYTGELFF.

V usage is TRBV7-9 and J usage is TRBJ1-2, with 8 bases matching TRBD1. Germline V gives CDR1 SEHNR, CDR2 FQNEAQ (reference sequence). Trimming at V came to 4 bases and at J to 7 bases, leaving 11 bases not matched to a gene. The CDR3 totals 15 residues. The CDR3 spells CASSSRTGTFSGYTF. CDR3 bases: TGTGCCAGCAGCTCGAGGACAGGGACCTTCTCTGGCTACACCTTC.

The chain employs TRBV20-1 and TRBJ2-7; 10 bases agree with TRBD2. The CDR3 has 11 residues. The V and J ends lost 6 bases and 13 bases, in that order; junction bases with no gene match: 9. CDR1 DFQATT and CDR2 SNEGSKA come from the germline V gene (reference sequence). The CDR3 reads CSARTSGQPYF. The CDR3, as DNA: TGCAGTGCACGGACTAGCGGCCAGCCTTACTTC.

This rearrangement joins TRBV25-1 to TRBJ1-1, with TRBD1 matching 7 bases. Trimming at V came to 1 base and at J to 10 bases, leaving 6 bases not matched to a gene. The CDR3 extends over 13 amino acids. Per germline, CDR1 MGHDK and CDR2 SYGVNS. The CDR3 DNA follows: TGTGCCAGCAGTGAATTGGGGGGACAGCGAGCTTTCTTT. It codes for CASSELGGQRAFF.

The chain uses TRBV5-6 and TRBJ2-7, with 10 nucleotides matching TRBD2. This CDR3 contains 14 residues. Germline CDR1 and CDR2: SGHDT and YYEEEE. Trimming cost V 7 bases and J 5 bases; bases outside gene matches: 9. CDR3 sequence: CASHRAGGPNEQYF. CDR3 coding DNA: TGTGCCAGCCACCGAGCGGGGGGGCCGAACGAGCAGTACTTC.

This clone was observed a single time. The chain employs TRBV12-3 or TRBV12-4 and TRBJ1-2; tentative D call: TRBD1 (5 bases). The CDR3 extends over 13 amino acids. V lost 2 bases, J lost 6 bases, and 10 bases lay in between. DNA for the CDR3: TGTGCCAGCAGTTTACATGGGGGGAATGGCTACACCTTC. Protein: CASSLHGGNGYTF.

The chain combines TRBV4-3 with TRBJ1-2, with a tentative D call TRBD1 (6 bases). The CDR3 totals 17 residues. The V gene lost 0 bases and the J gene lost 4 bases, with 18 bases spanning the gap. Looked up from germline, CDR1 is LGHNA and CDR2 is YSLEER. CDR3 protein: CASSQEASTGTIYGYTF. DNA of the CDR3: TGCGCCAGCAGCCAAGAAGCTTCGACAGGCACTATCTATGGCTACACCTTC.

The rearrangement links TRBV3-1 (or the pseudogene TRBV3-2) to TRBJ1-6; TRBD1 aligns across 10 bases. V lost 1 base and J lost 6; bases outside the gene matches: 3. This CDR3 has 16 amino acids. The germline gives CDR1 LGHDT, CDR2 YNNKEL (reference sequence). CDR3 sequence: CASSQAGTGANSPLHF. The CDR3 DNA reads TGTGCCAGCAGCCAAGCCGGGACAGGGGCTAATTCACCCCTCCACTTT.

This clone was seen a single time. V gene TRBV7-2 combines with J gene TRBJ1-2, with D hard to call. Germline loops: CDR1 SGHTA, CDR2 FQGNSA. The V and J ends lost 7 bases and 0 bases respectively, with 12 bases between them. This CDR3 spans 14 amino acids. CDR3 amino acids: CASNPFTANYGYTF. CDR3 DNA sequence: TGTGCCAGCAACCCCTTTACAGCTAACTATGGCTACACCTTC.

The chain joins TRBV2 to TRBJ2-7; 11 nucleotides line up with TRBD2. This CDR3 has 17 residues. In germline, CDR1 is SNHLY, CDR2 FYNNEI. With V trimmed by 7 bases and J by 3 bases, 14 bases remained unmatched. The CDR3 protein is CASTGLAGSHGLYEQYF. The DNA for the CDR3 is TGTGCCAGCACCGGACTAGCGGGTTCTCATGGTCTCTACGAGCAGTACTTC.

The gene calls are TRBV9 and TRBJ2-2, with TRBD2 matching 7 bases. Trimming removed 3 bases from V and 13 bases from J; junction bases left unmatched: 9. The germline V gene has CDR1 SGDLS and CDR2 YYNGEE. This CDR3 has 13 amino acids. CDR3 sequence: CASSGPTSSALFF. The CDR3 DNA sequence: TGTGCCAGCAGCGGACCGACTAGCTCGGCGCTGTTTTTT.

This chain joins TRBV7-2 and TRBJ2-3; 7 bases fit TRBD2. Germline trimming cut 6 bases from V and 2 bases from J; bases unmatched to any gene: 8. CDR3 size: 15 residues. In germline, CDR1 is SGHTA, CDR2 FQGNSA. The CDR3 DNA reads as TGTGCCAGCAGTCCAAGCGGGGTGTCCACAGATACGCAGTATTTT. This codes for CASSPSGVSTDTQYF.

The chain links TRBV6-1 to TRBJ2-5, with D possibly TRBD2 on 6 matching bases. Germline-derived CDR1 and CDR2 are MNHNS and SASEGT. The V end was cut by 7 bases, the J end by 2 bases, with 11 bases between. The length of the CDR3 is 13 residues. The chain's CDR3 is CASMRGPQETQYF. The CDR3 DNA is TGTGCCAGCATGCGGGGACCGCAAGAGACCCAGTACTTC.

The chain recombines TRBV15 with TRBJ1-5, with 10 bases fitting TRBD1. Trimming removed 5 bases from V and 7 bases from J; junction bases left unmatched: 2. This CDR3 is built from 13 residues. Germline V lookup: CDR1 LNHNV, CDR2 YYDKDF (reference sequence). CDR3 amino acids: CATSGQGDQPQHF. The CDR3 DNA is TGTGCCACCAGCGGACAGGGGGACCAGCCCCAGCATTTT.

The CDR3 loop is CASSYSSRDRGYNEQYF. CDR3 nucleotide sequence: TGTGCCAGCAGTTACTCGAGCCGGGACAGGGGTTATAACGAGCAGTACTTC. V and J are TRBV6-2 or TRBV6-3 and TRBJ2-7; 10 bases map to TRBD1. Germline trimming cut 0 bases from V and 5 bases from J; bases unmatched to any gene: 10. CDR3 length equals 17 residues. CDR1 is MNHEY, CDR2 SVGEGT, per germline.

The J gene is TRBJ2-3, the V gene TRBV7-8; 13 nucleotides match TRBD2. The germline CDR1 and CDR2 sequences are SGHVS and FQNEAQ. The trim removed 6 bases at V and 4 bases at J, leaving 4 bases unmatched. The CDR3 extends over 15 amino acids. The CDR3 sequence: CASRWTSGGSDTQYF. As DNA, the CDR3 is TGTGCCAGCAGATGGACTAGCGGGGGTTCAGATACGCAGTATTTT.

As for this clone: The same CDR3 also results from other DNA sequences found in this sample. The chain couples TRBV20-1 to TRBJ1-2; the D gene is possibly TRBD1 (5 bases). The CDR3 has 11 residues. V was cut by 5 bases and J by 5 bases, with 9 bases left in between. Per the germline V gene, CDR1 is DFQATT and CDR2 is SNEGSKA (reference sequence). The CDR3 bases are TGCAGTGCTGGGGGGGATTATGGCTACACCTTC. Translating it yields CSAGGDYGYTF.

V gene TRBV5-1 combines with J gene TRBJ2-5; D might be TRBD1 (6 bases). The germline V gene encodes CDR1 SGHRS and CDR2 YFSETQ. CDR3 length equals 15 residues. Trimming shortened V by 1 base and J by 1 base, and 11 bases separated the two germline ends. The CDR3 loop reads CASSLPQGTQETQYF. The CDR3 DNA sequence: TGCGCCAGCAGCTTGCCCCAGGGGACCCAAGAGACCCAGTACTTC.

With respect to this clone: A read error may produce the germline difference seen at one junction end. The chain links TRBV3-1 (or the pseudogene TRBV3-2) to TRBJ2-5; TRBD2 aligns across 11 bases. There are 17 residues in the CDR3. The V gene's germline CDR1 is LGHDT and CDR2 YNNKEL (reference sequence). In nucleotides, the CDR3 is TGTGCCAGCAGTCAAGATAGCCTAGCGGGGGGCAGGGAGACCCAGTACTTC. Its translation is CASSQDSLAGGRETQYF.

The chain links TRBV4-1 to TRBJ2-7; tentatively, D is TRBD2 (7 bases). Per germline, CDR1 MGHRA and CDR2 YSYEKL. The CDR3 has 17 amino acids. The V and J ends lost 4 bases and 4 bases respectively, with 23 bases between them. CDR3 nucleotide sequence: TGCGCCAGCAGCCGCGTCACAGGGCGGGGGAATTTATACGAGCAGTACTTC. It yields the protein CASSRVTGRGNLYEQYF.

This clone was counted only a few times. Other DNA variants within this sample encode the same CDR3. V is TRBV2 and J is TRBJ2-7; TRBD1 matches at 8 bases. The CDR3 totals 14 residues. The V and J ends lost 4 bases and 2 bases, in that order; junction bases with no gene match: 4. Germline values: CDR1 SNHLY, CDR2 FYNNEI. The CDR3 region is CASSVGQGAYEQYF. The CDR3 DNA is TGTGCCAGCAGTGTCGGACAGGGAGCCTACGAGCAGTACTTC.